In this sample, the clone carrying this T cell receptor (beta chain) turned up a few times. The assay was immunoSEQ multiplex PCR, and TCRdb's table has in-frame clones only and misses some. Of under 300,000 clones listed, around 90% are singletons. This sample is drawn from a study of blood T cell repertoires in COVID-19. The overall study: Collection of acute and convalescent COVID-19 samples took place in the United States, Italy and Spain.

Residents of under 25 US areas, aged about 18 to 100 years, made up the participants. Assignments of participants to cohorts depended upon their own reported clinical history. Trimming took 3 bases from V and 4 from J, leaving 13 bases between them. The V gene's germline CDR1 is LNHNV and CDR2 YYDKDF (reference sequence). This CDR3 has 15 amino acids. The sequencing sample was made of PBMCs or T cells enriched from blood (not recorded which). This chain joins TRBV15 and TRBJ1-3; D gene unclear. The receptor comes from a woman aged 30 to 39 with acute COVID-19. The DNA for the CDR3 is TGTGCCACCAGCAGGGGCGGGCAGGCGGGAAACACCATATATTTT. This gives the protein CATSRGGQAGNTIYF.